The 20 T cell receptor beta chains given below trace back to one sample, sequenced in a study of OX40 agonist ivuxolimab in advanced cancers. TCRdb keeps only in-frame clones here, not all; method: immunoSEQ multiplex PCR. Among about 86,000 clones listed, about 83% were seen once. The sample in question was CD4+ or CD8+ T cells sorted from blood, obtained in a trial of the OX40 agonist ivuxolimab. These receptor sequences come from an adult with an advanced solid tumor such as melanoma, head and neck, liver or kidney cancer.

CDR3 sequence: CASSRITGQGYHNEQFF. The CDR3 nucleotides are TGTGCCAGCAGCCGAATTACGGGACAGGGTTACCACAATGAGCAGTTCTTC. The chain combines TRBV11-2 with TRBJ2-1, with 9 bases identical to TRBD1. CDR3 size: 17 residues. Looked up from germline, CDR1 is SGHAT and CDR2 is FQNNGV. J lost 5 bases, V lost 5 bases, and 13 bases had no gene match. Full variable domain (remainder filled in from reference TRBV11-2 and TRBJ2-1): EAGVAQSPRYKIIEKRQSVAFWCNPISGHATLYWYQQILGQGPKLLIQFQNNGVVDDSQLPKDRFSAERLKGVDSTLKIQPAKLEDSAVYLCASSRITGQGYHNEQFFGPGTRLTVL.

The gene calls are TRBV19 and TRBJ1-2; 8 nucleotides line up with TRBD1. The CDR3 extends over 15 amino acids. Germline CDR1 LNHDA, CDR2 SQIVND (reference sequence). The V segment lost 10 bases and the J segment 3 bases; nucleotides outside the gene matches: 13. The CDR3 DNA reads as TGTGCCACCAAGGCCGGGACAGGCTCGGACTATGGCTACACCTTC. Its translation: CATKAGTGSDYGYTF. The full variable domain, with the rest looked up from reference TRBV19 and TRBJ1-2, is DGGITQSPKYLFRKEGQNVTLSCEQNLNHDAMYWYRQDPGQGLRLIYYSQIVNDFQKGDIAEGYSVSREKKESFPLTVTSAQKNPTAFYLCATKAGTGSDYGYTFGSGTRLTVV.

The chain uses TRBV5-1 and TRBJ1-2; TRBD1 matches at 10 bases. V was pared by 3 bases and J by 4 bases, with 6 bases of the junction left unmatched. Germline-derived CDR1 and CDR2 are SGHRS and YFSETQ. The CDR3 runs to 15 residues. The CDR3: CASSSPGTGVYGYTF. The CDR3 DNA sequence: TGCGCCAGCAGCTCTCCCGGGACAGGGGTCTATGGCTACACCTTC. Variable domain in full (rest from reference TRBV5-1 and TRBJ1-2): KAGVTQTPRYLIKTRGQQVTLSCSPISGHRSVSWYQQTPGQGLQFLFEYFSETQRNKGNFPGRFSGRQFSNSRSEMNVSTLELGDSALYLCASSSPGTGVYGYTFGSGTRLTVV.

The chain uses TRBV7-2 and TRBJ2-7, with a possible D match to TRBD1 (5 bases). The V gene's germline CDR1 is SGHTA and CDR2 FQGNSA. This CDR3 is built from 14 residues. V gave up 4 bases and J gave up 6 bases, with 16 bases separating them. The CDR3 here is CASSWEQEPPEQYF. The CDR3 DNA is TGTGCCAGCAGCTGGGAACAGGAACCGCCCGAGCAGTACTTC.

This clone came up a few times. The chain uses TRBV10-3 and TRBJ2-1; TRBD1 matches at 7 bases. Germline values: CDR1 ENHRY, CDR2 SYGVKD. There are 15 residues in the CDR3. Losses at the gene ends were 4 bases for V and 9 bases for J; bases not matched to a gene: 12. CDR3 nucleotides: TGTGCCATCAGTGGACAGGGTACGGGTGACGGTGAGCAGTTCTTC. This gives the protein CAISGQGTGDGEQFF.

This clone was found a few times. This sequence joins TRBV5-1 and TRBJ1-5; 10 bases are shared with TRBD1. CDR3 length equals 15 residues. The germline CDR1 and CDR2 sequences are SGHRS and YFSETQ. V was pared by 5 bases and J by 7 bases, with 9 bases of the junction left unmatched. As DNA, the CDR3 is TGCGCCAGCAGGCCCGGGACAGGGGATGGACAGCCCCAGCATTTT. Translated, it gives CASRPGTGDGQPQHF.

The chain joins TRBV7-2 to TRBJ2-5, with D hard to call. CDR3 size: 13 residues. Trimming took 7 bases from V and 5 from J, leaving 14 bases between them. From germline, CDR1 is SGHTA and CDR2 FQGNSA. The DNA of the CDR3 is TGTGCCAGCACGATTCGGGCGAGGGAGACCCAGTACTTC. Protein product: CASTIRARETQYF. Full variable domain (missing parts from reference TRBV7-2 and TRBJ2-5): GAGVSQSPSNKVTEKGKDVELRCDPISGHTALYWYRQSLGQGLEFLIYFQGNSAPDKSGLPSDRFSAERTGGSVSTLTIQRTQQEDSAVYLCASTIRARETQYFGPGTRLLVL.

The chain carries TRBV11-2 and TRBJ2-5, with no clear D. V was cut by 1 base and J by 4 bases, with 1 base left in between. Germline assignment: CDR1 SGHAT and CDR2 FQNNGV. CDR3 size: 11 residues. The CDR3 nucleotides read TGTGCCAGCAGCTTAGGAGAGACCCAGTACTTC. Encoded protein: CASSLGETQYF.

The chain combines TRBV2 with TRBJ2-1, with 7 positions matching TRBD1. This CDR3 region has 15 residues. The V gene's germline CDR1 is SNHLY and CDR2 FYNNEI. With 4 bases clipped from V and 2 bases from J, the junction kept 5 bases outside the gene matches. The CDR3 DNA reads TGTGCCAGCAGTGTAAGACAGGGAGCCTACAATGAGCAGTTCTTC. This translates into CASSVRQGAYNEQFF. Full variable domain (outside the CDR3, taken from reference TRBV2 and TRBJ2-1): EPEVTQTPSHQVTQMGQEVILRCVPISNHLYFYWYRQILGQKVEFLVSFYNNEISEKSEIFDDQFSVERPDGSNFTLKIRSTKLEDSAMYFCASSVRQGAYNEQFFGPGTRLTVL.

CDR3 bases: TGTGCCACCAGCAGAGATATAAGGACAGGGGGCTACGAGCAGTACTTC. Its translation is CATSRDIRTGGYEQYF. The genes are TRBV15 and TRBJ2-7; 10 bases are shared with TRBD1. The CDR3 is 16 amino acids. Germline assignment: CDR1 LNHNV and CDR2 YYDKDF (reference sequence). After removal of 0 bases from V and 3 bases from J, the junction contained 5 bases not matched to a gene.

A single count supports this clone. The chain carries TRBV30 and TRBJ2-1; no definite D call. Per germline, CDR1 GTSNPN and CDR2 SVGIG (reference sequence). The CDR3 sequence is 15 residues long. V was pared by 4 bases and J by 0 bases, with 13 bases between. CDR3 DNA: TGTGCCTGGAAGGAATCCACGCACTCCTACAATGAGCAGTTCTTC. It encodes CAWKESTHSYNEQFF. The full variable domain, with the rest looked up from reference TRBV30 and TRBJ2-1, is SQTIHQWPATLVQPVGSPLSLECTVEGTSNPNLYWYRQAAGRGLQLLFYSVGIGQISSEVPQNLSASRPQDRQFILSSKKLLLSDSGFYLCAWKESTHSYNEQFFGPGTRLTVL.

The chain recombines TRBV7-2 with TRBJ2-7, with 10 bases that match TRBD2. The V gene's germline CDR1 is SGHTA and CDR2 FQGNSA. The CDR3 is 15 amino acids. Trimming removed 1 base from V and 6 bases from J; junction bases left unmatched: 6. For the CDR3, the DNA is TGTGCCAGCAGCTTAGAGTTAGCGGGGGGTGGCGAGCAGTACTTC. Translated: CASSLELAGGGEQYF.

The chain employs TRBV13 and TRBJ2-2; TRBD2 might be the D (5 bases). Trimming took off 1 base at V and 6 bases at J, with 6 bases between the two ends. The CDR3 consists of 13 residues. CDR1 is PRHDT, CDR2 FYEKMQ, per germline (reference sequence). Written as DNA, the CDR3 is TGTGCCAGCAGCTTAGCGGGATCCGGGGAGCTGTTTTTT. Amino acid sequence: CASSLAGSGELFF. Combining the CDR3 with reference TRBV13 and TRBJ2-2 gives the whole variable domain AAGVIQSPRHLIKEKRETATLKCYPIPRHDTVYWYQQGPGQDPQFLISFYEKMQSDKGSIPDRFSAQQFSDYHSELNMSSLELGDSALYFCASSLAGSGELFFGEGSRLTVL.

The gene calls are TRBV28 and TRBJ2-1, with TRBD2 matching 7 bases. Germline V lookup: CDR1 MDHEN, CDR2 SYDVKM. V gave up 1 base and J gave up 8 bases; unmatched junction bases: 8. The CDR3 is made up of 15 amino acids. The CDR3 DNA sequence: TGTGCCAGCAGTTTATATAGTACAGCGGGATATGAGCAGTTCTTC. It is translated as CASSLYSTAGYEQFF.

CDR3 sequence: CASSLLDVGTEAFF. CDR3 bases: TGTGCCAGCTCACTCCTGGACGTTGGCACTGAAGCTTTCTTT. The rearrangement joins TRBV18 to TRBJ1-1; no firm D call. Germline V CDR1 and CDR2: KGHSH, LQKENI. The V gene lost 4 bases and the J gene lost 4 bases, with 13 bases spanning the gap. The CDR3 is 14 residues long.

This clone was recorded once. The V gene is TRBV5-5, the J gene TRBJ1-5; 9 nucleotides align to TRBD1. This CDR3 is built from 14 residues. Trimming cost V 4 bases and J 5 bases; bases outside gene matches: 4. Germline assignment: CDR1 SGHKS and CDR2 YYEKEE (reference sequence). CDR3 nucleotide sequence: TGTGCCAGCAGCGAGACAGGGGGGCATCAGCCCCAGCATTTT. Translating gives CASSETGGHQPQHF.

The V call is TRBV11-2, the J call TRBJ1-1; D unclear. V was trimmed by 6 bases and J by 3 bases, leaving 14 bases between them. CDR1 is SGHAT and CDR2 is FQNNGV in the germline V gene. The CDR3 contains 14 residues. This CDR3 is CASSLRLEDTEAFF. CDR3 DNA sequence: TGTGCCAGCAGTCTTAGATTGGAGGACACTGAAGCTTTCTTT.

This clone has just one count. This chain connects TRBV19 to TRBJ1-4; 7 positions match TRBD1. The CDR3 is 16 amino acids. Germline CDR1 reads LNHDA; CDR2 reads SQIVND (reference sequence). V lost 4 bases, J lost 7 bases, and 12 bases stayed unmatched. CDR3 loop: CASSTFTGTVREKLFF. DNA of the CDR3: TGTGCCAGTAGTACGTTCACCGGGACAGTACGTGAAAAACTGTTTTTT.

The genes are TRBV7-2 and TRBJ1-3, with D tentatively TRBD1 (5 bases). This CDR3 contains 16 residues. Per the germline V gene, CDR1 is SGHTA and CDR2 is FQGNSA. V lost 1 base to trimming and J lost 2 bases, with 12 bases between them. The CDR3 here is CASSLEPREAGNTIYF. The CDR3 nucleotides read TGTGCCAGCAGCTTAGAACCCAGGGAAGCTGGAAACACCATATATTTT.

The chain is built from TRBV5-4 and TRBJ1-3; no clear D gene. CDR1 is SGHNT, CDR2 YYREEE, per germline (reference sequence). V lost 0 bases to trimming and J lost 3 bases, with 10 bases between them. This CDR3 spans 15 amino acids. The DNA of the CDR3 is TGTGCCAGCAGCTTGGCGCCGGAACTTGGAAACACCATATATTTT. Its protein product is CASSLAPELGNTIYF.